This T cell receptor (beta chain) was captured by sequencing in a study of post-analysis software for immune sequencing data. Overall study findings and caveats: Patients used about 5 TRBV segments, including TRBV5-6, TRBV5-1 and TRBV20-1, more often than controls. Compared with controls, patients showed significantly lower normalized Chao1 diversity.

CDR3 length: 19 residues. Germline values: CDR1 SGHTA, CDR2 FQGNSA. The TCR beta cDNA libraries contained unique molecular identifiers. MiXCR, run by TCRdb on the PCR reads, gives a single entry per CDR3 protein. The repertoire has over 150,000 distinct CDR3 sequences, about 30% of them found once; the top ten carry approximately 1.5%. A word on this clonotype: Its antigen is unknown. It may be a read error: a sequence one base away is much more abundant.

This TCR derives from a girl aged 10 to 17 with multiple sclerosis. The sample comprised blood. The chain has TRBV7-2 and TRBJ2-7; TRBD2 matches at 13 bases. This chain's CDR3 is CASGLWDMWTSGSLHEQYF. CDR3 sequence (DNA): TGTGCCAGCGGCTTATGGGACATGTGGACTAGCGGGAGCCTCCACGAGCAGTACTTC.